The clone carrying this T cell receptor beta chain has only a few counts. Its antigen is not identified. The record originates from a study of T-cell reconstitution after alpha-beta-depleted transplantation in children. The study, taken as a whole, reports: Newly produced T cells mostly provided counts and TCRbeta diversity after one year, as hyperexpanded clones declined. Alpha-beta T cells present about two months after transplant were reported to originate from several hundred expanded graft clones.

For TCRbeta, the library was prepared with unique molecular identifiers. TCRdb called the PCR reads again in MiXCR, with one record for every CDR3 protein. This sample has about a million distinct CDR3 sequences, with roughly 29% found just once. The CDR3 runs to 17 residues. Looked up from germline, CDR1 is SGHDT and CDR2 is YYEEEE. J lost 4 bases, V lost 3 bases, and 7 bases had no gene match. The J gene is TRBJ2-1, the V gene TRBV5-6; TRBD2 matches 13 bases. The sequencing used PBMCs, mostly from graft donor cells, collected 360 days after TCRalphabeta/CD19-depleted stem cell transplant. This clonotype originated in a boy less than two years old who had a stem cell transplant for SCID, so the T cells may come from the graft donor. The CDR3, as DNA: TGTGCCAGCAGCTCACTAGCGGGGGGGCTATTTTACAATGAGCAGTTCTTC. Translation gives CASSSLAGGLFYNEQFF.